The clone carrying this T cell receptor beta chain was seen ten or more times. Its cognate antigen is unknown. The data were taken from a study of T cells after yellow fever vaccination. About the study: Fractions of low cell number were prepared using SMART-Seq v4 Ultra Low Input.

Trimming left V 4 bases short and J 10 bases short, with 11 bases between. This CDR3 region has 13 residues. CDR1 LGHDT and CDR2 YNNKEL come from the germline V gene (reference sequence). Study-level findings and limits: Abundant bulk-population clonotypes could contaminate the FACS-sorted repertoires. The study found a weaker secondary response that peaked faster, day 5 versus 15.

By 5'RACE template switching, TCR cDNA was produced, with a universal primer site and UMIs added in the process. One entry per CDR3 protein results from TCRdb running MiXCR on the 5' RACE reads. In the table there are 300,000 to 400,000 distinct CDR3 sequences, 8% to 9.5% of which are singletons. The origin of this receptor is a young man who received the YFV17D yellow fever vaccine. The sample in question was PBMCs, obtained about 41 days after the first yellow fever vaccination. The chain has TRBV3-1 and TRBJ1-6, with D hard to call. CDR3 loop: CASSPRASSPLHF. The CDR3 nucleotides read TGTGCCAGCAGCCCGCGTGCGTCCTCACCCCTCCACTTT.